This T cell receptor beta chain emerged from a study of cytomegalovirus exposure and HLA in healthy donors. Study observations and caveats: Analyses of presence and absence presupposed an approximately uniform sequencing depth across donors. Researchers reported from a later analysis that most CMV-associated TCR beta chains appeared HLA-restricted.

Use of 60 Vbeta and 13 Jbeta primers characterized the PCR. Profiled with immunoSEQ multiplex PCR; TCRdb holds only in-frame clones, not every one. The sample has some 150,000 clones; 75% to 85% are singletons. J lost 4 bases, V lost 2 bases, and 9 bases had no gene match. The CDR3 sequence is 16 residues long. Germline assignment: CDR1 SGHRS and CDR2 YFSETQ. As to this clone: Its antigen is not known.

This chain links TRBV5-1 with TRBJ1-3, with 7 nucleotides matching TRBD1. The receptor was derived from a human donor in good health. The sample consisted of PBMCs. Here the CDR3 DNA reads TGCGCCAGCAGCTTTTCATTGATGGGACAGGGAAACACCATATATTTT. As protein: CASSFSLMGQGNTIYF.